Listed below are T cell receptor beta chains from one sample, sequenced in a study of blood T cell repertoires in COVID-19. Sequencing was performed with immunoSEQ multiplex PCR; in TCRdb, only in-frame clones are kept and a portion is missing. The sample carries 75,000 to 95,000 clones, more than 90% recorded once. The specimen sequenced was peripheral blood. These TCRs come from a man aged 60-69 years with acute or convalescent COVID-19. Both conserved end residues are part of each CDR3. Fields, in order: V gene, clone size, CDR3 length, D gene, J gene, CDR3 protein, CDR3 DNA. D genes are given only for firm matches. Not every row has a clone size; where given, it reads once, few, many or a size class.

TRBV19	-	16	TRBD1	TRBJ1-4	CASRNKREQGDEKLFF	TGTGCCAGTAGAAATAAGAGGGAGCAGGGGGATGAAAAACTGTTTTTT
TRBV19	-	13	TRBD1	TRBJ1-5	CASRGQGNQPQHF	TGTGCCAGTAGGGGACAGGGGAATCAGCCCCAGCATTTT
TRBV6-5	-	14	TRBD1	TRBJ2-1	CASRDRAINNEQFF	TGTGCCAGCAGGGACAGGGCTATTAACAATGAGCAGTTCTTC
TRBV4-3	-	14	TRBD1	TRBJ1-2	CASSLGQGVGGYTF	TGCGCCAGCAGCCTAGGACAGGGAGTAGGTGGCTACACCTTC
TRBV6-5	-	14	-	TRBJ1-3	CASKRGSSGNTIYF	TGTGCCAGCAAAAGGGGAAGCTCTGGAAACACCATATATTTT
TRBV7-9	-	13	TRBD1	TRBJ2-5	CASRQGEFETQYF	TGTGCCAGCAGGCAGGGGGAGTTTGAGACCCAGTACTTC
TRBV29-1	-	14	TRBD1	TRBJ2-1	CSATDRAKYNEQFF	TGCAGCGCCACCGACAGGGCGAAGTACAATGAGCAGTTCTTC
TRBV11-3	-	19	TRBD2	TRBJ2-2	CASSLQAPGLAANTGELFF	TGTGCCAGCAGCTTACAAGCCCCAGGACTAGCGGCGAACACCGGGGAGCTGTTTTTT
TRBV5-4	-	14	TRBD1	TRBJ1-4	CASSLGGGAEKLFF	TGTGCCAGCAGCTTGGGAGGGGGCGCGGAAAAACTGTTTTTT
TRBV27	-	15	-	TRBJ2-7	CASSLRASADYEQYF	TGTGCCAGCAGTTTAAGGGCTAGCGCAGACTACGAGCAGTACTTC
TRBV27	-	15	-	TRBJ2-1	CASSLSYPPYNEQFF	TGTGCCAGCAGTTTGAGCTACCCCCCATACAATGAGCAGTTCTTC
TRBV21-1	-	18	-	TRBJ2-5	CASSLEGGQGFPRETQYF	TGTGCCAGCAGCCTTGAGGGGGGACAGGGGTTTCCTCGGGAGACCCAGTACTTC
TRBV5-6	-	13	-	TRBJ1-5	CASSFGGHQPQHF	TGTGCCAGCAGCTTTGGGGGCCATCAGCCCCAGCATTTT
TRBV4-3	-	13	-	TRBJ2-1	CASSLDSHNEQFF	TGCGCCAGCAGCCTCGACAGCCACAATGAGCAGTTCTTC
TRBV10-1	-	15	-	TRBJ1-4	CASSEGHATNEKLFF	TGCGCCAGCAGTGAGGGACATGCAACTAATGAAAAACTGTTTTTT
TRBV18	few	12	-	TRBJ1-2	CASSPLRERYTF	TGTGCCAGCTCACCACTGCGGGAGCGCTACACCTTC
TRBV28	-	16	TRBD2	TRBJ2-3	CASSLFAAGGRDTQYF	TGTGCCAGCAGTTTATTTGCGGCGGGGGGTCGGGATACGCAGTATTTT
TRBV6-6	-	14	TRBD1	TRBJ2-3	CASSYPGQRRKQYF	TGTGCCAGCAGTTACCCGGGACAGAGAAGAAAGCAGTATTTT
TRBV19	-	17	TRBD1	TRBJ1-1	CASRNLYVDRMNTEAFF	TGTGCCAGTAGAAACCTATACGTGGACAGGATGAACACTGAAGCTTTCTTT
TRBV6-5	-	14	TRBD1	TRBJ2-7	CASSSGQASYEQYF	TGTGCCAGCAGTTCAGGACAGGCTTCCTACGAGCAGTACTTC
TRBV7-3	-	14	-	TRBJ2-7	CASSLSPHQGEQYF	TGTGCCAGCAGCTTATCACCCCACCAGGGCGAGCAGTACTTC
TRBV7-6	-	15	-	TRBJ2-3	CASSLVGGARDTQYF	TGTGCCAGCAGCTTAGTGGGTGGGGCAAGGGATACGCAGTATTTT
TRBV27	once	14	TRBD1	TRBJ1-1	CASSRHDGTGEAFF	TGTGCCAGCAGTCGACATGATGGGACAGGTGAAGCTTTCTTT
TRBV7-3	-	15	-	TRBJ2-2	CASSLTGANTGELFF	TGTGCCAGCAGCTTAACAGGGGCGAACACCGGGGAGCTGTTTTTT
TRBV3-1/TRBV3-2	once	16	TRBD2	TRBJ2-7	CASSQGLAGGLGEQYF	TGTGCCAGCAGCCAAGGACTAGCGGGGGGGCTCGGGGAGCAGTACTTC
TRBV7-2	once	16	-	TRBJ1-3	CASSLGAGNSGNTIYF	TGTGCCAGCAGCTTAGGGGCAGGGAACTCTGGAAACACCATATATTTT
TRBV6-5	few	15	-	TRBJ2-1	CASSRTVSSYNEQFF	TGTGCCAGCAGCCGCACCGTTAGCTCCTACAATGAGCAGTTCTTC
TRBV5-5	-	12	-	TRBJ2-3	CASSLQGDTQYF	TGTGCCAGCAGCTTACAGGGTGATACGCAGTATTTT
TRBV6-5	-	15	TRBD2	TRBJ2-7	CASSYGGGSANEQYF	TGTGCCAGCAGTTACGGGGGGGGGTCAGCTAACGAGCAGTACTTC
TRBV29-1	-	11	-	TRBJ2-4	CSVSRSNIQYF	TGCAGCGTCTCGAGATCAAACATTCAGTACTTC
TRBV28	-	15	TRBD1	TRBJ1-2	CASSLSRGQGYGYTF	TGTGCCAGCAGTTTATCCAGGGGGCAGGGCTATGGCTACACCTTC
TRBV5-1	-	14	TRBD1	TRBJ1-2	CASSFSQGAYGYTF	TGCGCCAGCAGCTTTAGTCAGGGGGCCTATGGCTACACCTTC
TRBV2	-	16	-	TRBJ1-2	CASSATNAGGDYGYTF	TGTGCCAGCAGTGCCACTAACGCGGGGGGAGACTATGGCTACACCTTC
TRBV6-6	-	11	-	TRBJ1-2	CASGEGLRYTF	TGTGCCAGCGGTGAGGGTCTACGCTACACCTTC
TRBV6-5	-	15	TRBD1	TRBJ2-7	CASSYSRRGSSEQYF	TGTGCCAGCAGTTACAGCCGCAGGGGGAGTAGCGAGCAGTACTTC
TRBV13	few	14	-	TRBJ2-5	CASSRRESGETQYF	TGTGCCAGCAGCCGAAGGGAGTCCGGGGAGACCCAGTACTTC
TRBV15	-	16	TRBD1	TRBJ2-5	CATSRRTGDVIETQYF	TGTGCCACCAGCAGGCGGACAGGGGATGTGATAGAGACCCAGTACTTC
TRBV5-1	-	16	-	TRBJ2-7	CASSLGFSSTSYEQYF	TGCGCCAGCAGCTTGGGGTTTAGCTCTACCTCCTACGAGCAGTACTTC
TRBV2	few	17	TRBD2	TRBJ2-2	CASRLTSGSRGTGELFF	TGTGCCAGCAGGCTGACTAGCGGGAGTCGCGGCACCGGGGAGCTGTTTTTT
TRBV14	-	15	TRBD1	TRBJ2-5	CASSPLSTGYETQYF	TGTGCCAGCAGCCCGCTGTCGACAGGGTACGAGACCCAGTACTTC
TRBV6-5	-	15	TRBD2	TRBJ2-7	CASRAAGGLSYEQYF	TGTGCCAGCCGGGCAGCGGGAGGGCTTTCCTACGAGCAGTACTTC
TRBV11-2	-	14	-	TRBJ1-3	CASSLAVSGNTIYF	TGTGCCAGCAGCTTAGCGGTATCCGGAAACACCATATATTTT
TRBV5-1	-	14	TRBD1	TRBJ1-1	CASTPDRGNTEAFF	TGCGCCAGCACACCCGACAGGGGGAACACTGAAGCTTTCTTT
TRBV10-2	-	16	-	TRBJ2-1	CASSEETGVPYNEQFF	TGCGCCAGCAGTGAGGAAACGGGAGTCCCCTACAATGAGCAGTTCTTC
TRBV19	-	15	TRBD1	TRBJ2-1	CASRTGDSSYNEQFF	TGTGCCAGTCGTACCGGGGACAGCTCCTACAATGAGCAGTTCTTC
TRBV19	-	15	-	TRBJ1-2	CASSRTIGQRYGYTF	TGTGCCAGTAGTCGCACCATCGGACAGCGCTATGGCTACACCTTC
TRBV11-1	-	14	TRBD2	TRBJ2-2	CASSNPGGTGELFF	TGTGCCAGCAGCAACCCCGGGGGGACCGGGGAGCTGTTTTTT
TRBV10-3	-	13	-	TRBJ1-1	CAISSPVNTEAFF	TGTGCCATCAGTTCCCCGGTGAACACTGAAGCTTTCTTT
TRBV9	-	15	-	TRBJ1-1	CASSVGPGRNTEAFF	TGTGCCAGCAGCGTAGGGCCCGGGAGGAACACTGAAGCTTTCTTT
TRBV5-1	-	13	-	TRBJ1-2	CASSFGQIYGYTF	TGCGCCAGCAGCTTTGGACAGATATATGGCTACACCTTC
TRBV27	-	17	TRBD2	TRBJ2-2	CASSLYSRLADTGELFF	TGTGCCAGCAGTTTGTACAGTCGCCTAGCGGACACCGGGGAGCTGTTTTTT